Listed below are T cell receptor beta chains from one sample, sequenced in a study of shared clonotypes between healthy human individuals. Repertoires were generated with immunoSEQ multiplex PCR, while TCRdb's copy carries only in-frame clones and drops some. The sample includes roughly 1,000,000 clones, approximately 80% of them seen just once. Sequencing was performed on memory CD4+ T cells from PBMCs. The source of these receptors is a man between 18 and 29 years old in good health. Some clones in this sample may be carry-over from other donors' samples. CDR3s include the opening cysteine and the closing phenylalanine or tryptophan. The D gene is left open where the match is weak. Where a row states a size, it is once, few, many or the class of an expanded clone; other rows omit it.

J,size,D,V,DNA,CDR3
TRBJ2-1,-,-,TRBV7-2,TGTGCCAGCAGCGCAGCGAGCGGAAGGTTTGTCAATGAGCAGTTCTTC,CASSAASGRFVNEQFF
TRBJ2-1,few,-,TRBV28,TGTGCCAGCAGACCACAAATTGGGGTTTCATGGGATGAGCAGTTCTTC,CASRPQIGVSWDEQFF
TRBJ1-1,-,-,TRBV5-1,TGCGCCAGCATTAAAGACCCTTCGGGCACTGAAGCTTTCTTT,CASIKDPSGTEAFF
TRBJ1-3,-,-,TRBV5-4,TGTGCCAGCAGCCAGGACCGCATGACTGGAAACACCATATATTTT,CASSQDRMTGNTIYF
TRBJ2-7,-,-,TRBV29-1,TGCAGCGTTGGTGGGCTAGCGAACTACGAGCAGTACTTC,CSVGGLANYEQYF
TRBJ1-1,few,TRBD1,TRBV7-9,TGTGCCAGCAGCTTAGGGACAGGGGCTTTCTTT,CASSLGTGAFF
TRBJ1-3,-,TRBD1,TRBV5-1,TGCGCCAGCAGCCGAGAGAGACAGGGTCTCGGAAACACCATATATTTT,CASSRERQGLGNTIYF
TRBJ2-1,-,-,TRBV10-3,TGTGCCATCAGTGAGTCTTTAATCTTATACAATGAGCAGTTCTTC,CAISESLILYNEQFF
TRBJ1-4,-,TRBD1,TRBV18,TGTGCCAGCTCAAGGGGGCTAGCAACTAATGAAAAACTGTTTTTT,CASSRGLATNEKLFF
TRBJ2-4,-,-,TRBV5-4,TGTGCCAGCAGCTTGGCAGGTTCGGGAAATAACATTCAGTACTTC,CASSLAGSGNNIQYF
TRBJ2-3,-,TRBD2,TRBV9,TGTGCCAGCAGCGTTGTCGGGAGGGGCAGCACAGATACGCAGTATTTT,CASSVVGRGSTDTQYF
TRBJ1-2,-,-,TRBV6-1,TGTGCCAGCAGTGAAGGGGGAGGGGTTGGTGGCTACACCTTC,CASSEGGGVGGYTF
TRBJ2-3,-,TRBD2,TRBV18,TGTGCCAGCTCACCCCTAGCGGGAGGGCTCACAGATACGCAGTATTTT,CASSPLAGGLTDTQYF
TRBJ2-7,few,-,TRBV4-1,TGCGCCAGCAGCCGGGGACCGGGACAAGCCTACGAGCAGTACTTC,CASSRGPGQAYEQYF
TRBJ1-5,-,-,TRBV18,TGTGCCAGCTCACCCTCCCGGGGGGCGGGTCAGCCCCAGCATTTT,CASSPSRGAGQPQHF